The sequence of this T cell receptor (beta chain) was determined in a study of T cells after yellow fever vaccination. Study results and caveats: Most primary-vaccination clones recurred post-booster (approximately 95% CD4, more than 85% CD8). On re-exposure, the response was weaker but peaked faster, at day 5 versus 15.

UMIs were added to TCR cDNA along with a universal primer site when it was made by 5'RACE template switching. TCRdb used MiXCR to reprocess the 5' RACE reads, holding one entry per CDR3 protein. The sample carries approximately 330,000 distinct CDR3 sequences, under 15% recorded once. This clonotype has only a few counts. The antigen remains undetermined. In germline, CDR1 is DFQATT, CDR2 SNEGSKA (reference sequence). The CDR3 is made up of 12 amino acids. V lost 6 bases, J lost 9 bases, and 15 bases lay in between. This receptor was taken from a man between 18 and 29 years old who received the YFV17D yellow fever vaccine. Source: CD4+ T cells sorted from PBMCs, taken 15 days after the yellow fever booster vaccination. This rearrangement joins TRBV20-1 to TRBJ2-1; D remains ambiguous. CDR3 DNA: TGCAGTGCGTGGGGTCGGAAGGCTGAGCAGTTCTTC. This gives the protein CSAWGRKAEQFF.